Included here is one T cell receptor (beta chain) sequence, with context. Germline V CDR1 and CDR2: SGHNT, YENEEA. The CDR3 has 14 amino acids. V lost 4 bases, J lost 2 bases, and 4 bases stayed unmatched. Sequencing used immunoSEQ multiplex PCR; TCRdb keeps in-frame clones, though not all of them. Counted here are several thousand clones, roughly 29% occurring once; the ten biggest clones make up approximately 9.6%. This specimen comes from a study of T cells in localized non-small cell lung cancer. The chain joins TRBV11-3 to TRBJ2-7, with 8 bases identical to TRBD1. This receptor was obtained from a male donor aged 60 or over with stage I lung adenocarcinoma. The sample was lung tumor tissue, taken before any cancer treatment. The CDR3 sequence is CASSSRDRTYEQYV. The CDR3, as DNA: TGTGCCAGCAGCTCTAGGGACAGGACCTACGAGCAGTACGTC.